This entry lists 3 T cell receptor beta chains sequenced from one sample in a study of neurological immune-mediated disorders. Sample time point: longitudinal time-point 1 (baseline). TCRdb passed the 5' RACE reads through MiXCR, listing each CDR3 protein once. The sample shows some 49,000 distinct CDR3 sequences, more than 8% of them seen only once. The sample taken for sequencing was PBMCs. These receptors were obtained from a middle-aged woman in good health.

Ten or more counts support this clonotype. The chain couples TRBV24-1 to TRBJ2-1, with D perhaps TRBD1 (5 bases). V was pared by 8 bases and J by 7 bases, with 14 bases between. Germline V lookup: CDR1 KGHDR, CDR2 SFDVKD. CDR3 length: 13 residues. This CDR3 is CATNRNRKNEQFF. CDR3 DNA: TGTGCCACCAACAGGAACAGGAAGAATGAGCAGTTCTTC.

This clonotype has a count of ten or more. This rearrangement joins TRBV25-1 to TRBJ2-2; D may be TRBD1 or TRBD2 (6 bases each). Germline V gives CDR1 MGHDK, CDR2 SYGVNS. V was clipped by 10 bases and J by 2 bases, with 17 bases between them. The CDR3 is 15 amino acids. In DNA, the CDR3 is TGTGCCACCTCGAGGGGGGCTACAAACACCGGGGAGCTGTTTTTT. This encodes CATSRGATNTGELFF. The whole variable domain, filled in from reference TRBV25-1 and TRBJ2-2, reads EADIYQTPRYLVIGTGKKITLECSQTMGHDKMYWYQQDPGMELHLIHYSYGVNSTEKGDLSSESTVSRIRTEHFPLTLESARPSHTSQYLCATSRGATNTGELFFGEGSRLTVL.

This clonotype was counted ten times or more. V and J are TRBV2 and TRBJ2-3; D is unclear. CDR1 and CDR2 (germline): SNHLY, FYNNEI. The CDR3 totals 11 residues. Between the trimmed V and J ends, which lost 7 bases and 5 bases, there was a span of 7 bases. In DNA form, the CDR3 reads TGTGCCAGCACCTGGAGAGATACGCAGTATTTT. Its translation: CASTWRDTQYF.